Each of the 32 T cell receptor beta chains below was sequenced from the same sample in a study of cytomegalovirus exposure and HLA in healthy donors (dated by TCRdb to about 2017). Receptor amplification or capture employed the immunoSEQ multiplex PCR assay. The multiplex PCR relied on a mix of 60 forward primers for TCR Vbeta segments and 13 reverse primers for TCR Jbeta segments. This immuneACCESS table, as held by TCRdb, lists in-frame sequences with V and J called but not all clones. Of the missing ones, under half trace to an unresolved V gene in checked studies; the others have no known cause. Here the sample has approximately 100,000 clones; under 80% occur a single time. The ten largest clones take up approximately 7.7% of the sample. The sequencing sample was made of PBMCs. The receptors here all came from a woman aged 50 to 60 in good health and CMV-seropositive.

This chain connects TRBV20-1 to TRBJ2-1, with 7 bases matching TRBD2. CDR1 is DFQATT, CDR2 SNEGSKA, per germline (reference sequence). Trimming cost V 1 base and J 10 bases; bases outside gene matches: 1. The CDR3 spans 11 residues. For the CDR3, the DNA is TGCAGTGCTAGAGCACTAGCGGAGCAGTTCTTC. Protein sequence: CSARALAEQFF.

Of note for this clone: Other DNA variants within this sample encode the same CDR3. This rearrangement joins TRBV5-1 to TRBJ1-4; TRBD1 might be the D (6 bases). Trimming left V 2 bases short and J 1 base short, with 6 bases between. This CDR3 has 14 residues. Germline V CDR1 and CDR2: SGHRS, YFSETQ. CDR3 in amino acids: CASSLQGTNEKLFF. DNA of the CDR3: TGCGCCAGCAGCTTACAGGGAACTAATGAAAAACTGTTTTTT.

V usage is TRBV6-5 and J usage is TRBJ1-6, with 8 bases that match TRBD1. CDR1 is MNHEY and CDR2 is SVGAGI in the germline V gene. The CDR3 extends over 15 amino acids. The V gene end was trimmed by 0 bases and the J gene end by 9 bases; junction bases not matched to a gene: 4. The CDR3 nucleotides read TGTGCCAGCAGTTACTCCACAGGGGGAGGTTCACCCCTCCACTTT. Translation: CASSYSTGGGSPLHF.

In this sample, this clone turned up a few times. The chain links TRBV7-3 to TRBJ2-3; 14 positions agree with TRBD2. Germline CDR1 SGHTA, CDR2 FQGTGA. The J segment lost 9 bases and the V segment lost 2 bases, leaving 7 bases of the junction unmatched. There are 16 residues in the CDR3. CDR3 bases: TGTGCCAGCAGCTTACCCGGGACTAGCGGGAGCGGAACGCAGTATTTT. The encoded protein is CASSLPGTSGSGTQYF.

The V call is TRBV29-1, the J call TRBJ1-2, with D unclear. V shed 7 bases and J shed 1 base, with 7 bases lying between them. This CDR3 has 11 residues. Germline V gene lookup returns CDR1 SQVTM and CDR2 ANQGSEA. The DNA of the CDR3 is TGCAGCGCCCAGATTAACTATGGCTACACCTTC. Its protein product is CSAQINYGYTF. Supplemented by reference TRBV29-1 and TRBJ1-2, the full variable domain reads SAVISQKPSRDICQRGTSLTIQCQVDSQVTMMFWYRQQPGQSLTLIATANQGSEATYESGFVIDKFPISRPNLTFSTLTVSNMSPEDSSIYLCSAQINYGYTFGSGTRLTVV.

This chain joins TRBV5-5 and TRBJ1-6; unclear D gene. Germline lookup yields CDR1 SGHKS and CDR2 YYEKEE (reference sequence). There are 13 residues in the CDR3. Trimming removed 4 bases at V and 8 bases at J, with 10 bases between. This chain's CDR3 is CASSTNPDSPLHF. CDR3 DNA sequence: TGTGCCAGCAGCACCAACCCGGATTCACCCCTCCACTTT.

The V call is TRBV5-1, the J call TRBJ2-6; TRBD1 is a possible D gene (6 bases). The length of the CDR3 is 15 residues. Germline CDR1 reads SGHRS; CDR2 reads YFSETQ. V was trimmed by 3 bases and J by 7 bases, leaving 14 bases between them. In DNA form, the CDR3 reads TGCGCCAGCAGCTCGACAGGCCGAGAAGCCAACGTCCTGACTTTC. Translated, it gives CASSSTGREANVLTF.

V is TRBV5-4 and J is TRBJ2-3, with TRBD2 matching 8 bases. The V segment lost 2 bases and the J segment 2 bases; nucleotides outside the gene matches: 4. Per the germline V gene, CDR1 is SGHNT and CDR2 is YYREEE (reference sequence). The CDR3 is 15 amino acids. The CDR3 DNA reads as TGTGCCAGCAGCTTAGCGGGAGTTCCCACAGATACGCAGTATTTT. It encodes CASSLAGVPTDTQYF.

Only a few counts were recorded for this clone. The gene calls are TRBV11-3 and TRBJ2-3; D perhaps matches TRBD1 (5 bases). This CDR3 is built from 12 residues. Trimming took 4 bases from V and 5 from J, leaving 7 bases between them. Germline V CDR1 and CDR2: SGHNT, YENEEA. CDR3: CASSSQGDTQYF. The CDR3 DNA is TGTGCCAGCAGCTCCCAGGGAGATACGCAGTATTTT.

The V call is TRBV27, the J call TRBJ2-1; tentatively, D is TRBD1 (5 bases). From germline, CDR1 is MNHEY and CDR2 SMNVEV (reference sequence). V was trimmed by 4 bases and J by 7 bases, leaving 8 bases between them. The CDR3 extends over 12 amino acids. The CDR3 DNA follows: TGTGCCAGCAGTTCTCAGGGAAATGAGCAGTTCTTC. It is translated as CASSSQGNEQFF.

V usage is TRBV4-3 and J usage is TRBJ2-2, with D uncertain. The V gene lost 0 bases and the J gene lost 5 bases, with 16 bases spanning the gap. Germline values: CDR1 LGHNA, CDR2 YSLEER. The CDR3 length is 17 residues. The CDR3 here is CASSQEKAPRWTGELFF. The CDR3, as DNA: TGCGCCAGCAGCCAAGAGAAGGCCCCGCGGTGGACCGGGGAGCTGTTTTTT.

This clone occurred once. The chain couples TRBV7-2 to TRBJ2-7; D is ambiguous. This CDR3 is built from 14 residues. Trimming removed 6 bases at V and 1 base at J, with 13 bases between. CDR1 is SGHTA and CDR2 is FQGNSA in the germline V gene. The CDR3 is CASRFLLSSYEQYF. The CDR3 nucleotides read TGTGCCAGCAGGTTCCTACTGAGTTCCTACGAGCAGTACTTC.

The rearrangement joins TRBV5-1 to TRBJ2-3; D is perhaps TRBD2 (6 bases). V lost 4 bases and J lost 2, with 14 bases in between. Germline CDR1 SGHRS, CDR2 YFSETQ. The CDR3 length is 15 residues. CDR3 region: CASSRETVPTDTQYF. In DNA, the CDR3 is TGCGCCAGCAGCCGGGAGACAGTACCCACAGATACGCAGTATTTT. The full variable domain, completed using reference TRBV5-1 and TRBJ2-3, is KAGVTQTPRYLIKTRGQQVTLSCSPISGHRSVSWYQQTPGQGLQFLFEYFSETQRNKGNFPGRFSGRQFSNSRSEMNVSTLELGDSALYLCASSRETVPTDTQYFGPGTRLTVL.

This CDR3 reads CAIRGDRGLETQYF. The CDR3 nucleotides read TGTGCCATCCGTGGGGACAGGGGGCTTGAGACCCAGTACTTC. The chain has TRBV10-3 and TRBJ2-5, with TRBD1 identical over 12 bases. Germline-derived CDR1 and CDR2 are ENHRY and SYGVKD. The CDR3 has 14 residues. V lost 8 bases and J lost 5; bases outside the gene matches: 6.

The rearrangement links TRBV4-1 to TRBJ1-4; D is undetermined. This CDR3 region has 15 residues. CDR1 MGHRA and CDR2 YSYEKL come from the germline V gene. Trimming removed 4 bases from V and 3 bases from J, with 12 bases in between. CDR3 region: CASSRAGIANEKLFF. CDR3 nucleotides: TGCGCCAGCAGCCGTGCGGGGATAGCTAATGAAAAACTGTTTTTT.

The chain is built from TRBV11-3 and TRBJ2-3; D is possibly TRBD2 (5 bases). The CDR3 is made up of 14 amino acids. The germline V gene encodes CDR1 SGHNT and CDR2 YENEEA. V dropped 3 bases and J dropped 6 bases, with 13 bases sitting between them. The CDR3 sequence is CASSFGGPTDTQYF. The CDR3 DNA is TGTGCCAGCAGCTTCGGAGGACCCACGGATACGCAGTATTTT.

This clone came up a few times. The chain couples TRBV9 to TRBJ2-3, with 8 positions matching TRBD2. Trimming cost V 6 bases and J 4 bases; bases outside gene matches: 19. This CDR3 is 18 amino acids long. Germline V lookup: CDR1 SGDLS, CDR2 YYNGEE. For the CDR3, the DNA is TGTGCCAGCACCGAATGGACTAGCTCGAGGTCCAGGTCAGATACGCAGTATTTT. Encoded protein: CASTEWTSSRSRSDTQYF.

In the case of this clone: A read error may produce the germline difference seen at one junction end. V gene TRBV7-9 combines with J gene TRBJ2-4; D gene uncertain. The CDR3 is 14 amino acids. Germline CDR1 reads SEHNR; CDR2 reads FQNEAQ (reference sequence). In nucleotides, the CDR3 is TGTGCCAGCAGCTTATCTTCCGCCAAAAACAGTCAGTACTTC. It yields the protein CASSLSSAKNSQYF. The entire variable domain, with the rest obtained from reference TRBV7-9 and TRBJ2-4, is as follows: DTGVSQNPRHKITKRGQNVTFRCDPISEHNRLYWYRQTLGQGPEFLTYFQNEAQLEKSRLLSDRFSAERPKGSFSTLEIQRTEQGDSAMYLCASSLSSAKNSQYFGAGTRLSVL.

The chain combines TRBV19 with TRBJ1-5, with D tentatively TRBD1 (5 bases). The CDR3 has 14 residues. Germline assignment: CDR1 LNHDA and CDR2 SQIVND (reference sequence). V lost 4 bases to trimming and J lost 3 bases, with 10 bases between them. The CDR3 nucleotides read TGTGCCAGTAGTACGACAGTGCTCAATCAGCCCCAGCATTTT. Its translation: CASSTTVLNQPQHF.

The chain has TRBV6-1 and TRBJ1-1; 8 nucleotides line up with TRBD1. Germline CDR1 MNHNS, CDR2 SASEGT. This CDR3 contains 14 residues. The ends lost 2 bases at V and 13 bases at J; junction bases unmatched: 12. The DNA of the CDR3 is TGTGCCAGCAGTGAACAAGGCAGCAGGGGGCGGGGTTTCTTT. Translated: CASSEQGSRGRGFF.

V and J are TRBV6-4 and TRBJ2-2; a weak D match, TRBD1 (6 bases). The V end was cut by 6 bases, the J end by 5 bases, with 19 bases between. The CDR3 has 16 residues. Germline-derived CDR1 and CDR2 are MRHNA and SNTAGT. The CDR3 bases are TGTGCCAGCAGCCCGACAGGTCTACTGAATACCGGGGAGCTGTTTTTT. As protein: CASSPTGLLNTGELFF.

V gene TRBV6-5 combines with J gene TRBJ1-5; a possible D gene is TRBD1 (6 bases). Germline-derived CDR1 and CDR2 are MNHEY and SVGAGI. V was shortened by 5 bases and J by 11 bases, with 16 bases between the two germline ends. The CDR3 has 13 amino acids. CDR3 nucleotides: TGTGCCAGCAGTACCAGGGCCTCAGGGGCCCAGCATTTT. As protein: CASSTRASGAQHF.

The rearrangement links TRBV2 to TRBJ2-2, with 8 bases fitting TRBD1. The CDR3 runs to 15 residues. Germline loops: CDR1 SNHLY, CDR2 FYNNEI. V trimming: 8 bases; J trimming: 4 bases; junction bases outside the gene matches: 9. CDR3 DNA: TGTGCCAGCGGTCCCAGGACAGGGAGCACCGGGGAGCTGTTTTTT. It is translated as CASGPRTGSTGELFF. The entire variable domain, with the rest obtained from reference TRBV2 and TRBJ2-2, is as follows: EPEVTQTPSHQVTQMGQEVILRCVPISNHLYFYWYRQILGQKVEFLVSFYNNEISEKSEIFDDQFSVERPDGSNFTLKIRSTKLEDSAMYFCASGPRTGSTGELFFGEGSRLTVL.

The V call is TRBV7-9, the J call TRBJ2-7; TRBD1 is a possible D gene (6 bases). Looked up from germline, CDR1 is SEHNR and CDR2 is FQNEAQ (reference sequence). Trimming pared 1 base from V and 4 bases from J, leaving 8 bases between. The CDR3 spans 13 residues. The chain's CDR3 is CASSLVGTYEQYF. In nucleotides, the CDR3 is TGTGCCAGCAGCTTAGTAGGGACATACGAGCAGTACTTC.

This rearrangement joins TRBV5-1 to TRBJ1-3, with D possibly TRBD1 on 5 matching bases. Per germline, CDR1 SGHRS and CDR2 YFSETQ. V was cut by 2 bases and J by 4 bases, with 10 bases left in between. CDR3 length: 14 amino acids. The CDR3 loop reads CASSFGGKGNTIYF. CDR3 bases: TGCGCCAGCAGCTTCGGGGGGAAAGGAAACACCATATATTTT.

The chain employs TRBV5-1 and TRBJ2-7, with D possibly TRBD1 on 6 matching bases. The germline V gene has CDR1 SGHRS and CDR2 YFSETQ. The V and J ends lost 0 bases and 4 bases respectively, with 23 bases between them. The CDR3 extends over 18 amino acids. CDR3 sequence reads: CASSLVPQGPFPFYEQYF. CDR3 DNA: TGCGCCAGCAGCTTGGTTCCACAGGGCCCGTTCCCCTTTTACGAGCAGTACTTC.

The rearrangement joins TRBV5-6 to TRBJ2-2; possibly TRBD2 for D (6 bases). V lost 4 bases to trimming and J lost 3 bases, with 10 bases between them. The CDR3 covers 14 residues. Germline loops: CDR1 SGHDT, CDR2 YYEEEE. The CDR3: CASSRDLHTGELFF. In DNA, the CDR3 is TGTGCCAGCAGCCGGGACTTACACACCGGGGAGCTGTTTTTT.

The V gene is TRBV4-3, the J gene TRBJ2-7; 9 bases line up with TRBD1. CDR3 length: 15 amino acids. CDR1 and CDR2 (germline): LGHNA, YSLEER. After removal of 1 base from V and 2 bases from J, the junction contained 3 bases not matched to a gene. The CDR3 is CASSQAGTGTYEQYF. CDR3 coding DNA: TGCGCCAGCAGCCAAGCCGGGACAGGGACCTACGAGCAGTACTTC.

This clone was found once. This chain uses TRBV5-4 with TRBJ2-2; D is unclear. Between the trimmed V and J ends, which lost 0 bases and 3 bases, there was a span of 15 bases. The CDR3 is 17 residues long. CDR1 is SGHNT and CDR2 is YYREEE in the germline V gene (reference sequence). CDR3 residues: CASSLGPQAFHTGELFF. The CDR3 DNA follows: TGTGCCAGCAGCTTGGGCCCCCAGGCCTTTCACACCGGGGAGCTGTTTTTT.

The chain uses TRBV14 and TRBJ2-5; D unresolved. Trimming stripped 0 bases from V and 5 bases from J, with 7 bases between. Germline loops: CDR1 SGHDN, CDR2 FVKESK. The length of the CDR3 is 13 residues. CDR3 amino acids: CASSQEVRETQYF. The CDR3 DNA sequence: TGTGCCAGCAGCCAAGAGGTCCGGGAGACCCAGTACTTC.

This chain joins TRBV11-2 and TRBJ2-2, with no clear D. Per the germline V gene, CDR1 is SGHAT and CDR2 is FQNNGV. V lost 1 base to trimming and J lost 1 base, with 4 bases between them. This CDR3 is built from 14 residues. CDR3 sequence: CASSLVRNTGELFF. Here the CDR3 DNA reads TGTGCCAGCAGCTTAGTCAGGAACACCGGGGAGCTGTTTTTT.

The chain recombines TRBV4-2 with TRBJ1-2, with D possibly TRBD1 on 6 matching bases. The germline CDR1 and CDR2 sequences are LGHNA and YNFKEQ. V was pared by 6 bases and J by 7 bases, with 18 bases between. This CDR3 is 14 amino acids long. The CDR3 loop is CASSSGTGFFGYTF. The CDR3 DNA reads TGTGCCAGCAGTTCTGGAACAGGGTTCTTTGGCTACACCTTC.